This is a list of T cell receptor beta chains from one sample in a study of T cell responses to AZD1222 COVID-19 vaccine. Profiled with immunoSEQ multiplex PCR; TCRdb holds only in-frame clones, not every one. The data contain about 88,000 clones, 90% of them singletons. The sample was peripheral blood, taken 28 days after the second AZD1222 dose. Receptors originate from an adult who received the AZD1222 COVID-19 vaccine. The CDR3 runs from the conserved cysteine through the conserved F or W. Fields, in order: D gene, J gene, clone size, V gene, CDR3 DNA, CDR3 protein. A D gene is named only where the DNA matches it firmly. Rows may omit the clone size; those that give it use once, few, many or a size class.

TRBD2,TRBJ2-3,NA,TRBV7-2,TGTGCCAGCAGCTCCCCCGTACTAGCGGGCACAGATACGCAGTATTTT,CASSSPVLAGTDTQYF
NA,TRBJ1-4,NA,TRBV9,TGTGCCAGCAGCGCAGCGGGGGTTGGGGGTGAAAAACTGTTTTTT,CASSAAGVGGEKLFF
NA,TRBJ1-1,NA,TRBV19,TGTGCCAGTAGGCCCCGGGGGGATCGGACTGAAGCTTTCTTT,CASRPRGDRTEAFF
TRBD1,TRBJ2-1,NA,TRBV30,TGTGCCTGGAGCAAAGACAGGGTTGGGGACAATGAGCAGTTCTTC,CAWSKDRVGDNEQFF
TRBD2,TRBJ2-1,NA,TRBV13,TGTGCCAGCAGCCTAGAATCGGGCGGGGGGTACAATGAGCAGTTCTTC,CASSLESGGGYNEQFF
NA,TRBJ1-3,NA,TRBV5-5,TGTGCCAGCAGCTTGGCCGGAAGACCGAGCTCTGGAAACACCATATATTTT,CASSLAGRPSSGNTIYF
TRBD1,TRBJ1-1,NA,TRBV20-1,TGCAGTGCTAGTCAGGGGGCTGAAGCTTTCTTT,CSASQGAEAFF
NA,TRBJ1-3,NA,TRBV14,TGTGCCAGCAGCCCGACGGGGAAGCTGTTCTCTGGAAACACCATATATTTT,CASSPTGKLFSGNTIYF
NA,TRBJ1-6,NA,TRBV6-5,TGTGCCAGCAGCCGACCCCAGGGTTCACCCCTCCACTTT,CASSRPQGSPLHF
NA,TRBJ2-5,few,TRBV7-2,TGTGCCAGCAGCTTAGCGGTGGAGACCCAGTACTTC,CASSLAVETQYF
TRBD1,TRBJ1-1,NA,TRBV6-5,TGTGCCAGCAGTTACGATGCAGGGGGTATGAACACTGAAGCTTTCTTT,CASSYDAGGMNTEAFF
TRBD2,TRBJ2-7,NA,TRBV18,TGTGCCAGCTCACCACTAGCGGGGGATGCCTACGAGCAGTACTTC,CASSPLAGDAYEQYF
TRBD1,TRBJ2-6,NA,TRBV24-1,TGTGCCACCAGTGATACAGGGGCTGGGGCCAACGTCCTGACTTTC,CATSDTGAGANVLTF
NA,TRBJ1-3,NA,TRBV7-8,TGTGCCAGCAGCTTCGGAGAGGGCTCTGGAAACACCATATATTTT,CASSFGEGSGNTIYF
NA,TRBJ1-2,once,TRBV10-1,TGCGCCAGCGCTGGGGGGCCTAACTATGGCTACACCTTC,CASAGGPNYGYTF
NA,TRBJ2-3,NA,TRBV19,TGTGCCAGCCGGGACTGGAGCACAGATACGCAGTATTTT,CASRDWSTDTQYF
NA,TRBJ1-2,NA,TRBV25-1,TGTGCCAGCAGTGAACCCGGGACATACTATGGCTACACCTTC,CASSEPGTYYGYTF
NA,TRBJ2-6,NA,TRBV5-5,TGTGCCAGCAGCTCCCAAGGGGGGTTACTCGGGTTTGGGGCCAACGTCCTGACTTTC,CASSSQGGLLGFGANVLTF
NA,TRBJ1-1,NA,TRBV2,TGTGCCAGCAGTTCGCGGCGGGGGTTGGACACTGAAGCTTTCTTT,CASSSRRGLDTEAFF
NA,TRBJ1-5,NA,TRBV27,TGTGCCAGCAGTTTGAGGGGGAATCAGCCCCAGCATTTT,CASSLRGNQPQHF
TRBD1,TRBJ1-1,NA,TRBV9,TGTGCCAGCAGCCCTCGGACAGGGGACACTGAAGCTTTCTTT,CASSPRTGDTEAFF
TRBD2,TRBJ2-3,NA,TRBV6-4,TGTGCCAGCAGTGAAGGGGCGGGGGGCGCAGATACGCAGTATTTT,CASSEGAGGADTQYF
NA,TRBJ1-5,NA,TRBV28,TGTGCCAGCAGTACCGCCAATCAGCCCCAGCATTTT,CASSTANQPQHF
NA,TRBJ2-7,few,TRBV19,TGTGCCAGTAGTACGGACCACCAGAGTCCCGAGCAGTACTTC,CASSTDHQSPEQYF
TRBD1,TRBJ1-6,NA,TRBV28,TGTGCCAGCAGTCCGCGACAGGGGGCAAATAGTAATTCACCCCTCCACTTT,CASSPRQGANSNSPLHF
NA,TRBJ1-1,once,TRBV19,TGTGCCAGTAGTACAGGAGGGTACACTGAAGCTTTCTTT,CASSTGGYTEAFF
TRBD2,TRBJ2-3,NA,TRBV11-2,TGTGCCAGCAGCCTAGGACTAGCGGGGGGGCAACGCACAGATACGCAGTATTTT,CASSLGLAGGQRTDTQYF